The rows below give T cell receptor beta chains drawn from one sample of a study of T-cell reconstitution after alpha-beta-depleted transplantation in children. TCRdb processed the PCR reads anew with MiXCR; each CDR3 protein has one entry. The sample includes approximately 630,000 distinct CDR3 sequences, about an eighth seen only once; the top ten take 0.79%. The specimen comprised PBMCs, sampled before TCRalphabeta/CD19-depleted stem cell transplant. Receptor source: a girl aged 2-10 years with congenital amegakaryocytic thrombocytopenia, due to receive a stem cell transplant. Both conserved end residues are part of each CDR3. Clone size, where shown, is once, few, many, or a class for clones that have expanded.

CASSLAGGPSHTQYF | TRBJ2-3 | TRBV7-9 | .
CSAEQGSGNTIYF | TRBJ1-3 | TRBV20-1 | many
CSVTGGTDNEQFF | TRBJ2-1 | TRBV29-1 | .
CASSEPRGGKANTGELFF | TRBJ2-2 | TRBV2 | .
CASRGRHDEQFF | TRBJ2-1 | TRBV27 | few
CASSMTGTSDYEQYF | TRBJ2-7 | TRBV7-8 | .
CSARQGANSPLHF | TRBJ1-6 | TRBV20-1 | many
CASSLFFGTGISPLHF | TRBJ1-6 | TRBV28 | .
CASSRVGSATYEQYF | TRBJ2-7 | TRBV6-1 | few
CASSSSAGSYNEQFF | TRBJ2-1 | TRBV7-2 | few
CASSLVRTSVSYEQYF | TRBJ2-7 | TRBV5-1 | many
CASSSTVGVGKTEAFF | TRBJ1-1 | TRBV3-1 | many
CACGSTDTQYF | TRBJ2-3 | TRBV30 | few
CASSPGASYEQYF | TRBJ2-7 | TRBV12-3/TRBV12-4 | many
CAIQSGGLQGPQYF | TRBJ2-3 | TRBV7-9 | .
CASSEQGANYGYTF | TRBJ1-2 | TRBV7-9 | many
CASSYSRGWSGEAIFYEQYF | TRBJ2-7 | TRBV6-2/TRBV6-3 | .
CASSPFNSLRDKSSYNEQFF | TRBJ2-1 | TRBV12-3/TRBV12-4 | .
CASSQEIWPVSYEQYF | TRBJ2-7 | TRBV4-2 | .
CSARNNRLAGIRDEQFF | TRBJ2-1 | TRBV20-1 | many
CASSDGDLSYEQYF | TRBJ2-7 | TRBV7-6 | many
CSARDSINNEQFF | TRBJ2-1 | TRBV20-1 | many
CSVEDKGGRYELYF | TRBJ2-7 | TRBV29-1 | .
CASSYLAGGSDTQYF | TRBJ2-3 | TRBV6-5 | .
CSAPGLSDEKLFF | TRBJ1-4 | TRBV29-1 | many
CASSLWYTIYF | TRBJ1-3 | TRBV12-3/TRBV12-4 | .
CASSPIRDTIYEQYF | TRBJ2-7 | TRBV28 | many
CASSHNPGLGEQYF | TRBJ2-7 | TRBV7-2 | many
CASSSTTDTQYF | TRBJ2-3 | TRBV5-1 | many
CASTPIPGATQYF | TRBJ2-3 | TRBV28 | many
CSARFTGPENIQYF | TRBJ2-4 | TRBV20-1 | many
CASSRQGTSGIYEQYF | TRBJ2-7 | TRBV4-2 | few
CSVPGQRIYEQYF | TRBJ2-7 | TRBV29-1 | few
CSVADGSSSPLHF | TRBJ1-6 | TRBV29-1 | few
CASSLVSGTQETQYF | TRBJ2-5 | TRBV5-1 | few
CSAITQDPNTLAKNIQYF | TRBJ2-4 | TRBV20-1 | .
CASSLTKSNTQYF | TRBJ2-3 | TRBV7-2 | few
CASSLEVIYNEQFF | TRBJ2-1 | TRBV5-1 | many
CASSFGTRGYEQFF | TRBJ2-1 | TRBV12-3/TRBV12-4 | many
CASSLAVVSSTDTQYF | TRBJ2-3 | TRBV5-1 | many
CASSLSAGQGSSYEQYF | TRBJ2-7 | TRBV7-9 | few
CSAPGGETQYF | TRBJ2-5 | TRBV20-1 | few
CASSLSVGSWNTEAFF | TRBJ1-1 | TRBV5-5 | many
CSVGSGRVEQFF | TRBJ2-1 | TRBV20-1 | many
CASSQGVKGNQPQHF | TRBJ1-5 | TRBV4-1 | many
CASSSSLPDWDTEAFF | TRBJ1-1 | TRBV7-9 | .
CSAHYRDQETQYF | TRBJ2-5 | TRBV20-1 | .
CASSREAGDTSSYNEQFF | TRBJ2-1 | TRBV12-3/TRBV12-4 | .
CATNGGLYEQYF | TRBJ2-7 | TRBV10-3 | .
CASSQEWAYEQYF | TRBJ2-7 | TRBV4-2 | few
CASSALTSSGELFF | TRBJ2-2 | TRBV9 | many
CSAPGLAGGPYNEQFF | TRBJ2-1 | TRBV20-1 | few
CASSLGRLAAYNEQFF | TRBJ2-1 | TRBV11-2 | many
CASSLVQAGTQETQYF | TRBJ2-5 | TRBV7-9 | .
CASRPWGETSYEQYF | TRBJ2-7 | TRBV6-2/TRBV6-3 | once
CASSRLLGTSGLNEQFF | TRBJ2-1 | TRBV11-3 | .
CASSFTGKGAYEQYF | TRBJ2-7 | TRBV7-9 | .
CASSPGGYTEAFF | TRBJ1-1 | TRBV6-6 | few